The clone carrying this TCR beta chain was seen a single time. Its antigen remains unknown. Sequencing was performed with immunoSEQ multiplex PCR; in TCRdb, only in-frame clones are kept and a portion is missing. This table holds 25,000 to 35,000 clones, approximately 70% found once. V was clipped by 4 bases and J by 1 base, with 16 bases between them. CDR3 length: 15 amino acids. The germline V gene has CDR1 GTSNPN and CDR2 SVGIG (reference sequence). The data originate from a study of PD-1 blockade in classical Hodgkin lymphoma. Time point described: cycle 4 day 1 (C4D1), after 5 to 7 weeks of nivolumab. Every patient had relapsed following autologous stem cell transplantation, and cohorts differed in brentuximab vedotin exposure. Study-level findings and limits: Sources of repertoire differences remain undefined, possibly disease activity or prior therapy.

This sequence originates from a human donor with classical Hodgkin lymphoma. This sequence joins TRBV30 and TRBJ1-1; D unclear. Sequenced material: peripheral blood mononuclear cells (PBMCs), taken before the fourth cycle of nivolumab. The CDR3 DNA reads TGTGCCTGGAACCACCTCGACAAGCCGAACACTGAAGCTTTCTTT. Its translation is CAWNHLDKPNTEAFF.